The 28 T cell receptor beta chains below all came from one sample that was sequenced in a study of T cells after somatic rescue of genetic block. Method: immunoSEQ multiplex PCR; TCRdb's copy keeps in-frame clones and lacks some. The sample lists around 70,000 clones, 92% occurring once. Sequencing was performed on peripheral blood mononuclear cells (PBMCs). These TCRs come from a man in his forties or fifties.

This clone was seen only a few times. DNA of the CDR3: TGTGCCACCAGCAAGGCCAGGGGCGCGGGGTACAATGAGCAGTTCTTC. This translates into CATSKARGAGYNEQFF. This rearrangement joins TRBV15 to TRBJ2-1, with D perhaps assigned TRBD1 or TRBD2 (6 bases each). This CDR3 is built from 16 residues. Germline values: CDR1 LNHNV, CDR2 YYDKDF (reference sequence). The V end lost 4 bases, the J end lost 4 bases, and 17 bases lay between the germline ends. The full variable domain, with the rest looked up from reference TRBV15 and TRBJ2-1, is DAMVIQNPRYQVTQFGKPVTLSCSQTLNHNVMYWYQQKSSQAPKLLFHYYDKDFNNEADTPDNFQSRRPNTSFCFLDIRSPGLGDTAMYLCATSKARGAGYNEQFFGPGTRLTVL.

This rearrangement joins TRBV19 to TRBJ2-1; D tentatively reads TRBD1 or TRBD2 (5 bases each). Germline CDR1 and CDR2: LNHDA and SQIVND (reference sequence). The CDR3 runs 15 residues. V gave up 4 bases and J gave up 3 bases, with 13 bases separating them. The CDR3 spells CASSKPGPSYNEQFF. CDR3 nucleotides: TGTGCCAGTAGTAAGCCGGGGCCGAGCTACAATGAGCAGTTCTTC.

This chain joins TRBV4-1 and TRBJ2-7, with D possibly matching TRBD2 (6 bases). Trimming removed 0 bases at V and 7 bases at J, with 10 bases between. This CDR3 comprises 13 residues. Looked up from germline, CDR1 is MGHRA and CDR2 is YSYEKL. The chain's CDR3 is CASSQEGGREQYF. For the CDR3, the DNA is TGCGCCAGCAGCCAAGAAGGAGGGCGGGAGCAGTACTTC.

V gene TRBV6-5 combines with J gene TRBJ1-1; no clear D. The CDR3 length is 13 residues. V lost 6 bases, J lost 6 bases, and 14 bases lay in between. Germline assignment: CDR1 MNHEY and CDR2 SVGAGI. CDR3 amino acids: CASSLAEWAEAFF. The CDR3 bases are TGTGCCAGCAGCCTAGCTGAATGGGCTGAAGCTTTCTTT.

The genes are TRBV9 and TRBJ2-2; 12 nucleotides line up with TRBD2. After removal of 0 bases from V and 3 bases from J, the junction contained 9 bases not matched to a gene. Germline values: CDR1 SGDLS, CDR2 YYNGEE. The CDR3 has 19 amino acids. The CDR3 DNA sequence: TGTGCCAGCAGCGTAGGGGGGACATCTAGCGGGAGGGACACCGGGGAGCTGTTTTTT. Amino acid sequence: CASSVGGTSSGRDTGELFF.

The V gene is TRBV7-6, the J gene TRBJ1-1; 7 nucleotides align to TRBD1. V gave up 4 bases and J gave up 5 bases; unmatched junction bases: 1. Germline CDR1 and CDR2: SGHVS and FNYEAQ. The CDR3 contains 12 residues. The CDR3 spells CASSSTGTEAFF. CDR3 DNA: TGTGCCAGCAGCTCGACAGGGACTGAAGCTTTCTTT. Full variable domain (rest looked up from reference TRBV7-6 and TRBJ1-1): GAGVSQSPRYKVTKRGQDVALRCDPISGHVSLYWYRQALGQGPEFLTYFNYEAQQDKSGLPNDRFSAERPEGSISTLTIQRTEQRDSAMYRCASSSTGTEAFFGQGTRLTVV.

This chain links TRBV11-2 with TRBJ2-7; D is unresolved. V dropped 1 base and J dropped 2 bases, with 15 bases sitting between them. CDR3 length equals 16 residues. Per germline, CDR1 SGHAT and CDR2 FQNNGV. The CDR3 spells CASSLVGGRSAYEQYF. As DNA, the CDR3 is TGTGCCAGCAGCTTAGTAGGCGGCAGATCGGCCTACGAGCAGTACTTC.

CDR3 nucleotides: TGTGCCAGCAGTCACAGGGGGCTTGGTGAAAAACTGTTTTTT. Encoded protein: CASSHRGLGEKLFF. V gene TRBV28 combines with J gene TRBJ1-4; 9 bases align to TRBD1. V lost 5 bases and J lost 7; bases outside the gene matches: 5. In germline, CDR1 is MDHEN, CDR2 SYDVKM. This CDR3 has 14 residues.

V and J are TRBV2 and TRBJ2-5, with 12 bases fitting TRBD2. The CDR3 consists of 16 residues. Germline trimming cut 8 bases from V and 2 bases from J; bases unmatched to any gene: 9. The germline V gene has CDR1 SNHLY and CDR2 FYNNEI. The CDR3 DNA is TGTGCCAGCCAACCCTCGACTAGCGGGGGACAAGAGACCCAGTACTTC. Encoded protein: CASQPSTSGGQETQYF.

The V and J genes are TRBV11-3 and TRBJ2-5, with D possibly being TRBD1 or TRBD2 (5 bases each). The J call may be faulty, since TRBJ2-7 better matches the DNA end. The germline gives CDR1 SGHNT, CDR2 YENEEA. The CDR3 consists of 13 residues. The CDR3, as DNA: TGTGCCAGCAGCGCCACTGACAGCGGCGAGCAGTACTTC. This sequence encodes CASSATDSGEQYF.

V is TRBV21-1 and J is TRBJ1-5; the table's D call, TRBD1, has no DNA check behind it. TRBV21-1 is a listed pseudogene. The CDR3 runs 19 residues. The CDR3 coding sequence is TGTGCCAGCAGCAAAGCGTCGGACAGCCAATATTATAGCAATCAGCCCCAGCATTTT. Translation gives CASSKASDSQYYSNQPQHF.

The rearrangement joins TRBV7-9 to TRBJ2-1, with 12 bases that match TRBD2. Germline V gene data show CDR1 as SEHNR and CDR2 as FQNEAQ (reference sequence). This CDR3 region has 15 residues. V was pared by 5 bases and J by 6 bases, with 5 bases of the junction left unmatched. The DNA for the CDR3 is TGTGCCAGCAGCCTACTAGCGGGAGGAGCCAATGAGCAGTTCTTC. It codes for CASSLLAGGANEQFF.

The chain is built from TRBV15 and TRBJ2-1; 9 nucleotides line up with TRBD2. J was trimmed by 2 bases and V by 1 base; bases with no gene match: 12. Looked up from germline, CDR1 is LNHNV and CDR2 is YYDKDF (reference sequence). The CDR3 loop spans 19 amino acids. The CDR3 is CATSRGVVGGRAAYNEQFF. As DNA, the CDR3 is TGTGCCACCAGCAGAGGGGTGGTTGGCGGGAGGGCCGCCTACAATGAGCAGTTCTTC.

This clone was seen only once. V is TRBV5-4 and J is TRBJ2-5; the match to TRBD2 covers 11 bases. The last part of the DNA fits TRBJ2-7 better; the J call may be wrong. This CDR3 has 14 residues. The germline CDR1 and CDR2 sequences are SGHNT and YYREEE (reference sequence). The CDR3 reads CASSLSSGGYEQYF. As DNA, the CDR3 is TGTGCCAGCAGCTTGTCTAGCGGGGGGTACGAGCAGTACTTC.

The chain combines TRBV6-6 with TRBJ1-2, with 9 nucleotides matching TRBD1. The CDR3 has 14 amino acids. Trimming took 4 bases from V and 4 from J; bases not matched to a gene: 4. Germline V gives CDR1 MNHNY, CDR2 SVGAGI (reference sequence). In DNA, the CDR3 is TGTGCCAGCAGTTCCGGGACAGGGATCTATGGCTACACCTTC. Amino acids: CASSSGTGIYGYTF.

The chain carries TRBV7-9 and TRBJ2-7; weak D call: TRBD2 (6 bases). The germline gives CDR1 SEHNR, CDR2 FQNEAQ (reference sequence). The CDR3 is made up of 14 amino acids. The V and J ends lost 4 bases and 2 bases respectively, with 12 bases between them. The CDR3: CASSSSGRTYEQYF. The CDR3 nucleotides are TGTGCCAGCAGCTCCTCCGGGAGAACCTACGAGCAGTACTTC. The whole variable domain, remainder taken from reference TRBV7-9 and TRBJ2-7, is DTGVSQNPRHKITKRGQNVTFRCDPISEHNRLYWYRQTLGQGPEFLTYFQNEAQLEKSRLLSDRFSAERPKGSFSTLEIQRTEQGDSAMYLCASSSSGRTYEQYFGPGTRLTVT.

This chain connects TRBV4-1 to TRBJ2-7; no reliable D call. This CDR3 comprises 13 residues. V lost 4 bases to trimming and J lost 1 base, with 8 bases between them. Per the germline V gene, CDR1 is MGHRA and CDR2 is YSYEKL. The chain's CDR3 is CASSLRSSYEQYF. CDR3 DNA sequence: TGCGCCAGCAGCCTTCGGTCGTCCTACGAGCAGTACTTC.

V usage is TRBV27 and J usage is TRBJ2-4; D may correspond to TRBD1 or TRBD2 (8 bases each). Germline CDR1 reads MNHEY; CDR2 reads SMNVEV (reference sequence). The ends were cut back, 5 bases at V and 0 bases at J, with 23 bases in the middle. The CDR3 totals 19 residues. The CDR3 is CASSPGQGAGGIAKNIQYF. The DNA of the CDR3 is TGTGCCAGCAGTCCCGGACAGGGCGCGGGGGGTATAGCCAAAAACATTCAGTACTTC.

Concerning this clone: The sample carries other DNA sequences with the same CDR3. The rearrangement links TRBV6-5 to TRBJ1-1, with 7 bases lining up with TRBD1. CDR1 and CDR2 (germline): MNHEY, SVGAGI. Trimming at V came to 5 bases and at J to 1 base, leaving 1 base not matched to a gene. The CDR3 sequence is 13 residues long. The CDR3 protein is CASSRTGNTEAFF. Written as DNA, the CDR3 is TGTGCCAGCAGTCGGACAGGGAACACTGAAGCTTTCTTT.

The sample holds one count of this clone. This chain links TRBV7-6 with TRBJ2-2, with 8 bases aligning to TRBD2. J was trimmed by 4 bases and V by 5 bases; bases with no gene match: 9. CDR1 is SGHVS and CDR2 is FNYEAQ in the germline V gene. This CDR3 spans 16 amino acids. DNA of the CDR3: TGTGCCAGCAGCCAGCTTGCGGGAGGAAGCACCGGGGAGCTGTTTTTT. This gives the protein CASSQLAGGSTGELFF.

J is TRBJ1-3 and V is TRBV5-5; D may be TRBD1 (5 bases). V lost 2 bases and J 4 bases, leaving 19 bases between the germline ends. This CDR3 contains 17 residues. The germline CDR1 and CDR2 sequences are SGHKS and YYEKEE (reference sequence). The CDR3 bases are TGTGCCAGCAGCTTTTCCGTGGGCGGGGACGACGGAAACACCATATATTTT. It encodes CASSFSVGGDDGNTIYF.

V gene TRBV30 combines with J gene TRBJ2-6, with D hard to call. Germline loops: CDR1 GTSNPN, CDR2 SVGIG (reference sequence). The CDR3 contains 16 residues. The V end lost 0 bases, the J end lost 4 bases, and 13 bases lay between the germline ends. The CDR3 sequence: CAWSVQGVTGANVLTF. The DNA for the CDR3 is TGTGCCTGGAGTGTACAAGGAGTTACGGGGGCCAACGTCCTGACTTTC. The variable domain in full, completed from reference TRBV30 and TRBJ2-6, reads SQTIHQWPATLVQPVGSPLSLECTVEGTSNPNLYWYRQAAGRGLQLLFYSVGIGQISSEVPQNLSASRPQDRQFILSSKKLLLSDSGFYLCAWSVQGVTGANVLTFGAGSRLTVL.

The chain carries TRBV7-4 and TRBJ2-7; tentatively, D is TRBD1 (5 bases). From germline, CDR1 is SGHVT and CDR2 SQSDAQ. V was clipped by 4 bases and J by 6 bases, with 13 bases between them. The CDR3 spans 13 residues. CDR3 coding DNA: TGTGCCAGCAGCTATCCCCCAGGGTTCGAGCAGTACTTC. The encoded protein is CASSYPPGFEQYF.

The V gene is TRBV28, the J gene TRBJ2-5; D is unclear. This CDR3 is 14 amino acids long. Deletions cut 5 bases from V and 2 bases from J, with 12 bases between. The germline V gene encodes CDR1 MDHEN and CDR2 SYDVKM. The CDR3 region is CASSLGREQETQYF. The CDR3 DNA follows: TGTGCCAGCAGTCTAGGAAGGGAACAAGAGACCCAGTACTTC.

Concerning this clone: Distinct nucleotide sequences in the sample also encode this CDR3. The CDR3 reads CASSLDRNTGELFF. CDR3 DNA sequence: TGCGCCAGCAGCTTGGATCGTAACACCGGGGAGCTGTTTTTT. The chain recombines TRBV5-1 with TRBJ2-2; D is undetermined. The CDR3 runs 14 residues. Trimming removed 0 bases at V and 2 bases at J, with 5 bases between. In germline, CDR1 is SGHRS, CDR2 YFSETQ. Full variable domain (missing parts from reference TRBV5-1 and TRBJ2-2): KAGVTQTPRYLIKTRGQQVTLSCSPISGHRSVSWYQQTPGQGLQFLFEYFSETQRNKGNFPGRFSGRQFSNSRSEMNVSTLELGDSALYLCASSLDRNTGELFFGEGSRLTVL.

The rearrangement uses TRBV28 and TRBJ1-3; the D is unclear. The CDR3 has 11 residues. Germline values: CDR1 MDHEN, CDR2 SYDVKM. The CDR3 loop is CATYSGNTIYF. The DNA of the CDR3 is TGTGCTACCTACTCTGGAAACACCATATATTTT.

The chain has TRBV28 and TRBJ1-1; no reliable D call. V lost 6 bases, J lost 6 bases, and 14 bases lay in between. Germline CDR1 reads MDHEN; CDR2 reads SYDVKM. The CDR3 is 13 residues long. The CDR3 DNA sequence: TGTGCCAGCAGCCAAAGGAAGGTCCCTGAAGCTTTCTTT. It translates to CASSQRKVPEAFF.

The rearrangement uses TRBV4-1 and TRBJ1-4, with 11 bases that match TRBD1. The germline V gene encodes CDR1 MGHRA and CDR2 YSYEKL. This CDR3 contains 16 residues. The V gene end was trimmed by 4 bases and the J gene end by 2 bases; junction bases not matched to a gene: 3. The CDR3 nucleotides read TGCGCCAGCAGCCCCGGACAGGGGGCGACTAATGAAAAACTGTTTTTT. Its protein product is CASSPGQGATNEKLFF.